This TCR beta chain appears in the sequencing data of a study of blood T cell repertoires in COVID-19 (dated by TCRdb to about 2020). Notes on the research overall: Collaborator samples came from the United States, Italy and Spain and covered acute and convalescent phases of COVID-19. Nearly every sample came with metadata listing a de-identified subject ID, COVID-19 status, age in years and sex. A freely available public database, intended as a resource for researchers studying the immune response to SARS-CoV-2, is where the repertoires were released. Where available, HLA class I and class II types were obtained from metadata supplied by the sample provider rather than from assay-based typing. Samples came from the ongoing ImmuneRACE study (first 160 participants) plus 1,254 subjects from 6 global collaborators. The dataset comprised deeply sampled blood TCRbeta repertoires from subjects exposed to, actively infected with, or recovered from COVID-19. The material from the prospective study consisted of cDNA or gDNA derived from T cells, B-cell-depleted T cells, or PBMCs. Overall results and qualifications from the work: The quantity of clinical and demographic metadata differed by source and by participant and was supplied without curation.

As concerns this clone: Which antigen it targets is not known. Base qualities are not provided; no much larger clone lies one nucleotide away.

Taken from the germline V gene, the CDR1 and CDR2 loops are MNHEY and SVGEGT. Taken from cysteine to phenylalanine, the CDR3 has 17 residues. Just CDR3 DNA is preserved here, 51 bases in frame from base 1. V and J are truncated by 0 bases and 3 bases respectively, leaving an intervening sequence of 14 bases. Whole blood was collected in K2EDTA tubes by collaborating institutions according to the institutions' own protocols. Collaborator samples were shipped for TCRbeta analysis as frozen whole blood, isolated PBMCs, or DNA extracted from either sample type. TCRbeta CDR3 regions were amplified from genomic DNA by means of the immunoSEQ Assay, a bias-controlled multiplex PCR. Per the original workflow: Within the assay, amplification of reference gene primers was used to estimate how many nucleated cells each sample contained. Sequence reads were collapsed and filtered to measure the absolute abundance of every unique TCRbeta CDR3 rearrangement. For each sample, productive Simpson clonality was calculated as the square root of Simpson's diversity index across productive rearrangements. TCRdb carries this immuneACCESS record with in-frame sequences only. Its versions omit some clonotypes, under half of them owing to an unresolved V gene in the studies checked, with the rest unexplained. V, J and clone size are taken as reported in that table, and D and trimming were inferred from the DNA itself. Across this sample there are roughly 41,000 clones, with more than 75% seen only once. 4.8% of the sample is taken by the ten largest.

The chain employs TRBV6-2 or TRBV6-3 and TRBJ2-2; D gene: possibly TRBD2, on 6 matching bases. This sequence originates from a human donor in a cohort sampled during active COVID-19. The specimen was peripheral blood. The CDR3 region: CASSYSRLEGDTGELFF. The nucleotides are TGTGCCAGCAGTTACTCAAGACTAGAAGGGGACACCGGGGAGCTGTTTTTT.